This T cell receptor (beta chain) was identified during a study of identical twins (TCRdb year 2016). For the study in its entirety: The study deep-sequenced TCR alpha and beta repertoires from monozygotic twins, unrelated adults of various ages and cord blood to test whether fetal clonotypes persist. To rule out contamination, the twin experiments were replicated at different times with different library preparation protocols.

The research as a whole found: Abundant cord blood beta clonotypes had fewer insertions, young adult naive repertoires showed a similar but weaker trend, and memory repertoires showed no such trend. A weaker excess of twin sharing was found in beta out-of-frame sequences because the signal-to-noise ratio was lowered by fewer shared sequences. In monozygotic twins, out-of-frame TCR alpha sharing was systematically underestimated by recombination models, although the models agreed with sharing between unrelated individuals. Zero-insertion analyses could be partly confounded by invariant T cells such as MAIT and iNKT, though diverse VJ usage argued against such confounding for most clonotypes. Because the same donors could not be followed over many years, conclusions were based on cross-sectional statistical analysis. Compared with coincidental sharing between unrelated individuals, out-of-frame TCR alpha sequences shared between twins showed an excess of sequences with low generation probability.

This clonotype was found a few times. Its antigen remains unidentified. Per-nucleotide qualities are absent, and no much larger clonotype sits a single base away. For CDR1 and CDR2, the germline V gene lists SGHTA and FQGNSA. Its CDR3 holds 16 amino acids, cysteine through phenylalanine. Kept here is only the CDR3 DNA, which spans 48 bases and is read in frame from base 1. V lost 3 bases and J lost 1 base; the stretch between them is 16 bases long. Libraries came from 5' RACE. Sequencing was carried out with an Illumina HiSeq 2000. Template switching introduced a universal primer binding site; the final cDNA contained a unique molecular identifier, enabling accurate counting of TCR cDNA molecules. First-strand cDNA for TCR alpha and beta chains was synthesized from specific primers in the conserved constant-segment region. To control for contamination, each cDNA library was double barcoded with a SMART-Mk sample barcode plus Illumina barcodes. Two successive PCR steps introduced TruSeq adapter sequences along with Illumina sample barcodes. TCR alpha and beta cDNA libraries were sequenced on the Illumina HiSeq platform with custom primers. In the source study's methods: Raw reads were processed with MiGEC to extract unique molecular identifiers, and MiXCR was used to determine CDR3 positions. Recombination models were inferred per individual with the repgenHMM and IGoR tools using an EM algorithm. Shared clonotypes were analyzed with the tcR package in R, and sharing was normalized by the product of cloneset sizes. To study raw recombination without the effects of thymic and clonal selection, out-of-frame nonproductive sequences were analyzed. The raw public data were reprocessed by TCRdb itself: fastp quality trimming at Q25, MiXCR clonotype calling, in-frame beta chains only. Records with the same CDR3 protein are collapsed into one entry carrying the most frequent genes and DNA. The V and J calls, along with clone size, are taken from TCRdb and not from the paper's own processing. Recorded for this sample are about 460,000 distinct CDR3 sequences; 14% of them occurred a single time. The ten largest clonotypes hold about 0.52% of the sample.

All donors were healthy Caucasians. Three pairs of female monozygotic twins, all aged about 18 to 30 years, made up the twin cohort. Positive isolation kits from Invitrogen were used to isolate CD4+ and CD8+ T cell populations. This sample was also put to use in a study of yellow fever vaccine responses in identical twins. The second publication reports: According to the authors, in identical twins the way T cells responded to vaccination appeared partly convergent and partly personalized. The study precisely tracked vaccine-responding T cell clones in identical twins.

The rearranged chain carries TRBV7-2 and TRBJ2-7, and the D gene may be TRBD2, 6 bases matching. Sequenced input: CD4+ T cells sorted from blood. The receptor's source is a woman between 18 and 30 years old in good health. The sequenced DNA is TGTGCCAGCAGCTTGACCCCAAGCGGGTTTTCCTACGAGCAGTACTTC. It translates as CASSLTPSGFSYEQYF.